Listed below are T cell receptor beta chains from one sample, sequenced in a study of cytomegalovirus exposure and HLA in healthy donors. Profiled with immunoSEQ multiplex PCR; TCRdb holds only in-frame clones, not every one. This sample carries about 120,000 clones, over 65% of them seen once, and the ten largest clones take around 3%. Sequencing input: PBMCs. These receptor sequences come from a woman in her forties in good health and CMV-seropositive. CDR3s include the opening cysteine and the closing phenylalanine or tryptophan. Fields, in order: V gene, J gene, clone size, D gene, CDR3 DNA, CDR3 protein. A D gene is named only where the DNA matches it firmly. Rows may omit the clone size; those that give it use once, few, many or a size class.

TRBV27	TRBJ2-7	-	-	TGTGCCAGCAGTTTAGTGCAGGGGCCCTTCTACGAGCAGTACTTC	CASSLVQGPFYEQYF
TRBV12-5	TRBJ1-4	-	-	TGTGCTAGTGGTTTAACAGGGAATTCAGAAAAACTGTTTTTT	CASGLTGNSEKLFF
TRBV7-8	TRBJ2-7	-	TRBD2	TGTGCCAGCAGCTCACGGACTAGCGGGAGCTCCTACGAGCAGTACTTC	CASSSRTSGSSYEQYF
TRBV27	TRBJ2-3	-	TRBD2	TGTGCCAGCAGTTTGAGACTAGCGGGAGGTTGGGACCCAGATACGCAGTATTTT	CASSLRLAGGWDPDTQYF
TRBV19	TRBJ2-7	-	-	TGTGCCAGTAGTCCTCAAGTGTCGACAGGAACCTACGAGCAGTACTTC	CASSPQVSTGTYEQYF
TRBV4-1	TRBJ2-1	-	-	TGCGCCAGCAGCCAAGATCTTTACACAGTCCCTGACAATGAGCAGTTCTTC	CASSQDLYTVPDNEQFF
TRBV5-4	TRBJ1-1	few	-	TGTGCCAGCAGCTTGGGTACAGGTAAGAACACTGAAGCTTTCTTT	CASSLGTGKNTEAFF
TRBV2	TRBJ2-7	-	-	TGTGCCGGCGCCCCCAAGGAGGGGTACGACGAGCAGTACTTC	CAGAPKEGYDEQYF
TRBV28	TRBJ1-6	-	TRBD1	TGTGCCAGCTCCTCCCCGGGACAGGGGGGTTCACCCCTCCACTTT	CASSSPGQGGSPLHF
TRBV7-6	TRBJ2-3	-	TRBD2	TGTGCCAGCATGGGGACTAGCGGGGACCCCGATACGCAGTATTTT	CASMGTSGDPDTQYF
TRBV29-1	TRBJ1-4	-	-	TGCAGCGTTGGGGGGGGAACTAATGAAAAACTGTTTTTT	CSVGGGTNEKLFF
TRBV7-2	TRBJ2-6	-	TRBD2	TGTGCCAGCAGCCCGGGACTAGGCTCCTCTGGGGCCAACGTCCTGACTTTC	CASSPGLGSSGANVLTF
TRBV5-4	TRBJ2-6	-	-	TGTGCCAGCAGCTTGGTTTCCTTATCTGGGGCCAACGTCCTGACTTTC	CASSLVSLSGANVLTF
TRBV9	TRBJ2-1	-	-	TGTGCCAGCAGCTGGGCCGGGACTGATTACAATGAGCAGTTCTTC	CASSWAGTDYNEQFF
TRBV7-8	TRBJ1-1	-	-	TGTGCCAGCAGCTTAGGATCAGGGGCTGGCACTGAAGCTTTCTTT	CASSLGSGAGTEAFF
TRBV7-6	TRBJ2-7	-	-	TGTGCCAGCAGCGCGGCACAGGGCTCGTTTGGCTACGAGCAGTACTTC	CASSAAQGSFGYEQYF
TRBV5-1	TRBJ1-1	-	-	TGCGCCAGCAGCTTAGACATGAACACTGAAGCTTTCTTT	CASSLDMNTEAFF
TRBV2	TRBJ1-6	-	TRBD1	TGTGCCAGCAGTGGGACAGGGGGGCTTAGTAATTCACCCCTCCACTTT	CASSGTGGLSNSPLHF
TRBV11-2	TRBJ1-1	few	TRBD1	TGTGCCAGCAGCTTAGCCCGGACAGGGGCCAACACTGAAGCTTTCTTT	CASSLARTGANTEAFF
TRBV5-8	TRBJ2-3	-	-	TGTGCCAGCAGCCCCTGGGGGCAGGGGAGCACAGATACGCAGTATTTT	CASSPWGQGSTDTQYF
TRBV6-5	TRBJ2-1	once	-	TGTGCCAGCAGTTACGGAGGCGCCTACAATGAGCAGTTCTTC	CASSYGGAYNEQFF
TRBV5-1	TRBJ2-3	few	TRBD2	TGCGCCAGCAGCTTCGAGCGGGGAGGCACAGATACGCAGTATTTT	CASSFERGGTDTQYF
TRBV18	TRBJ1-2	-	-	TGTGCCAGCTCACCACTGACAGTCTATGGCTACACCTTC	CASSPLTVYGYTF
TRBV18	TRBJ1-1	-	-	TGTGCCAGCTCACCACAGAGACAGAACACTGAAGCTTTCTTT	CASSPQRQNTEAFF
TRBV27	TRBJ2-7	-	-	TGTGCCAGCAGTTTAGGCCCCCAGGGCTACGAGCAGTACTTC	CASSLGPQGYEQYF
TRBV5-1	TRBJ1-1	-	-	TGCGCCAGCAGCTATACACAGGGGAACACTGAAGCTTTCTTT	CASSYTQGNTEAFF
TRBV28	TRBJ2-2	-	TRBD1	TGTGCCAGCGGGTCCGGGACAGGGGGCTACACCGGGGAGCTGTTTTTT	CASGSGTGGYTGELFF
TRBV10-2	TRBJ2-1	-	-	TGCGCCAGCAGTGATATAGTTTTGTCGGACAATGTCAAGGAGCAGTTCTTC	CASSDIVLSDNVKEQFF
TRBV18	TRBJ2-5	-	-	TGTGCCAGCTCACCAGGACAGCAAGAGACCCAGTACTTC	CASSPGQQETQYF
TRBV15	TRBJ2-3	-	TRBD2	TGTGCCACCAGCAGAGGACTAGCGGCGTCGCCCGGTGAGCAGTATTTT	CATSRGLAASPGEQYF
TRBV30	TRBJ2-5	-	TRBD2	TGTGCCTGGGGACTAGCGGGATCGGAGACCCAGTACTTC	CAWGLAGSETQYF
TRBV7-3	TRBJ2-1	once	-	TGTGCCAGCAGCTTAACGGCCTCCACCTACAATGAGCAGTTCTTC	CASSLTASTYNEQFF